Below, 29 T cell receptor beta chains from the same sample are listed, as sequenced in a study of prognosis after radiotherapy for stage I lung cancer. Genomic DNA was subjected to two-round multiplex PCR for amplification of TCR beta CDR3. First-round PCR amplification was performed with primers specific to each TRBV and TRBJ gene. TCRdb independently ran MiXCR on the multiplex PCR reads; one entry per CDR3 protein. The sample consists of around 29,000 distinct CDR3 sequences, approximately 44% of them appearing once. The sample consisted of PBMCs, taken before or after stereotactic body radiation therapy (not recorded which). The receptors shown here come from a donor aged 50 or older with non-small cell lung cancer.

This rearrangement joins TRBV28 to TRBJ1-2, with D perhaps matching TRBD1 (5 bases). From germline, CDR1 is MDHEN and CDR2 SYDVKM. The length of the CDR3 is 14 residues. V lost 3 bases and J 6 bases, leaving 14 bases between the germline ends. In nucleotides, the CDR3 is TGTGCCAGCAGTTTTATCGGGGGGGGGAATGGCTACACCTTC. Protein product: CASSFIGGGNGYTF.

In its sample, this clonotype was seen many times. The genes are TRBV18 and TRBJ2-7; TRBD1 aligns across 9 bases. The CDR3 has 14 amino acids. CDR1 is KGHSH, CDR2 LQKENI, per germline. With 6 bases clipped from V and 2 bases from J, the junction kept 5 bases outside the gene matches. CDR3 in amino acids: CASSPGTGTYEQYF. The CDR3 coding sequence is TGTGCCAGCTCCCCCGGGACAGGGACCTACGAGCAGTACTTC.

The sample holds many counts of this clonotype. The genes are TRBV11-2 and TRBJ1-1, with unresolved D. This CDR3 contains 12 residues. V dropped 0 bases and J dropped 6 bases, with 5 bases sitting between them. Germline-derived CDR1 and CDR2 are SGHAT and FQNNGV. CDR3 region: CASSLDFSEAFF. CDR3 nucleotides: TGTGCCAGCAGCTTAGATTTCTCTGAAGCTTTCTTT.

The chain has TRBV6-1 and TRBJ2-7; D is possibly TRBD2 (5 bases). This CDR3 comprises 13 residues. V gave up 5 bases and J gave up 0 bases, with 8 bases separating them. Germline V gives CDR1 MNHNS, CDR2 SASEGT. Here the CDR3 DNA reads TGTGCCAGCAGTCCACGGGACTCCTACGAGCAGTACTTC. It is translated as CASSPRDSYEQYF.

Comments on this clonotype: An end of the junction differs from the germline gene, which may be a read error. This chain joins TRBV7-6 and TRBJ1-5, with D unclear. Germline V gives CDR1 SGHVS, CDR2 FNYEAQ. The CDR3 is made up of 13 amino acids. The CDR3 here is CTSSKDVSQPQHF. The CDR3 DNA sequence: TGTACCAGCAGCAAAGACGTAAGTCAGCCCCAGCATTTT.

This clonotype has a count of ten or more. The chain links TRBV15 to TRBJ2-1; perhaps TRBD1 as D (6 bases). The V end was cut by 1 base, the J end by 13 bases, with 14 bases between. The CDR3 is made up of 13 amino acids. CDR1 and CDR2 (germline): LNHNV, YYDKDF (reference sequence). This CDR3 reads CATSRGRLGGQFF. CDR3 nucleotide sequence: TGTGCCACCAGCAGAGGACGGCTAGGGGGACAGTTCTTC.

This clonotype was seen ten or more times. The chain links TRBV9 to TRBJ2-2, with TRBD2 matching over 10 bases. V dropped 6 bases and J dropped 6; count of bases not matched to a gene: 5. The germline gives CDR1 SGDLS, CDR2 YYNGEE. The CDR3 runs to 14 residues. The CDR3 reads CASNLAGASGELFF. The CDR3 region has the DNA TGTGCCAGCAACCTAGCGGGAGCCTCCGGGGAGCTGTTTTTT.

This clonotype was seen at least ten times. CDR3 sequence (DNA): TGTGCCAGCAGCCCAGGGGTTCCTCCGTGGGAGACCCAGTACTTC. Translation gives CASSPGVPPWETQYF. The chain has TRBV7-2 and TRBJ2-5; D might be TRBD1 (6 bases). The germline V gene encodes CDR1 SGHTA and CDR2 FQGNSA. The length of the CDR3 is 15 residues. V shed 5 bases and J shed 5 bases, with 18 bases lying between them.

The chain joins TRBV6-1 to TRBJ2-1, with D perhaps matching TRBD2 (6 bases). The CDR3 spans 17 residues. Trimming removed 2 bases from V and 2 bases from J, with 16 bases in between. Germline V gives CDR1 MNHNS, CDR2 SASEGT. The CDR3 here is CASSELRRGLPYNEQFF. The CDR3 bases are TGTGCCAGCAGTGAACTGAGGCGGGGCCTGCCCTACAATGAGCAGTTCTTC.

This clonotype was counted many times. This chain uses TRBV12-3 or TRBV12-4 with TRBJ1-1; D is ambiguous. V was trimmed by 4 bases and J by 0 bases, leaving 6 bases between them. CDR3 length: 13 residues. For the CDR3, the DNA is TGTGCCAGCAGTTCATGGGTGAACACTGAAGCTTTCTTT. Protein product: CASSSWVNTEAFF.

In this sample, this clonotype turned up many times. This chain connects TRBV6-1 to TRBJ2-2; 8 bases are shared with TRBD1. In germline, CDR1 is MNHNS, CDR2 SASEGT. CDR3 size: 13 residues. V shed 7 bases, J shed 5 bases, and the junction held 3 bases outside the gene matches. The CDR3 nucleotides read TGTGCCAGCAACCGACAGGGGACCGGGGAGCTGTTTTTT. This gives the protein CASNRQGTGELFF.

The chain joins TRBV7-6 to TRBJ2-3; D remains unclear. V was trimmed by 4 bases and J by 0 bases, leaving 8 bases between them. The germline CDR1 and CDR2 sequences are SGHVS and FNYEAQ. This CDR3 is 14 amino acids long. The CDR3 DNA reads TGTGCCAGCAGCTCCCCGGCTAGCACAGATACGCAGTATTTT. Residues: CASSSPASTDTQYF.

As to this clonotype: A read error is the likely source, as a far larger clone sits one nucleotide away. The V and J genes are TRBV7-9 and TRBJ2-1; a weak D match, TRBD2 (5 bases). The CDR3 covers 15 residues. Germline V gives CDR1 SEHNR, CDR2 FQNEAQ (reference sequence). Trimming left V 4 bases short and J 8 bases short, with 18 bases between. DNA of the CDR3: TGTGCCAGCAGCTCATTTGGCGGGTGGGCCTATGAGCAGTTCTTC. Encoded protein: CASSSFGGWAYEQFF.

In its sample, this clonotype was seen many times. The chain recombines TRBV5-6 with TRBJ1-1; the D is unclear. The CDR3 runs to 18 residues. V gave up 0 bases and J gave up 0 bases, with 18 bases separating them. Germline V gene sequence: CDR1 SGHDT, CDR2 YYEEEE. CDR3 DNA: TGTGCCAGCAGCTTGGAGTTTCGAGGACGAGACATGAACACTGAAGCTTTCTTT. Translated: CASSLEFRGRDMNTEAFF.

Worth noting for this clonotype: This may arise from a read error, as a much more abundant clone is one base away. This rearrangement joins TRBV29-1 to TRBJ1-1, with D possibly TRBD1 on 5 matching bases. The CDR3 has 14 residues. The germline V gene has CDR1 SQVTM and CDR2 ANQGSEA. V was cut by 7 bases and J by 0 bases, with 15 bases left in between. The DNA for the CDR3 is TGCAGCGCCGTGACAGTTCGAATGAACACTGAAGCTTTCTTT. Translation: CSAVTVRMNTEAFF.

This chain uses TRBV6-2 or TRBV6-3 with TRBJ1-6; 7 bases map to TRBD1. This CDR3 contains 14 residues. Germline trimming cut 5 bases from V and 10 bases from J; bases unmatched to any gene: 8. Germline-derived CDR1 and CDR2 are MNHEY and SVGEGT. CDR3 amino acids: CASSANRGWSPLHF. The DNA of the CDR3 is TGTGCCAGCAGTGCGAACAGGGGTTGGTCACCCCTCCACTTT.

This clonotype has ten or more counts. The genes are TRBV5-1 and TRBJ2-7; 11 bases are shared with TRBD2. This CDR3 region has 15 residues. V trimming: 5 bases; J trimming: 4 bases; junction bases outside the gene matches: 8. Germline values: CDR1 SGHRS, CDR2 YFSETQ. CDR3 in DNA: TGCGCCAGCAGTCGTACTAGCGGGAGTTATTACGAGCAGTACTTC. Amino acids: CASSRTSGSYYEQYF. Together with reference TRBV5-1 and TRBJ2-7, the CDR3 gives the full variable domain: KAGVTQTPRYLIKTRGQQVTLSCSPISGHRSVSWYQQTPGQGLQFLFEYFSETQRNKGNFPGRFSGRQFSNSRSEMNVSTLELGDSALYLCASSRTSGSYYEQYFGPGTRLTVT.

The rearrangement joins TRBV7-2 to TRBJ2-1, with D hard to call. CDR3 size: 13 residues. V was cut by 2 bases and J by 4 bases, with 6 bases left in between. CDR1 SGHTA and CDR2 FQGNSA come from the germline V gene. The CDR3 DNA sequence: TGTGCCAGCAGCTTATGTACATACAATGAGCAGTTCTTC. Translated, it gives CASSLCTYNEQFF. The variable domain in full, completed from reference TRBV7-2 and TRBJ2-1, reads GAGVSQSPSNKVTEKGKDVELRCDPISGHTALYWYRQSLGQGLEFLIYFQGNSAPDKSGLPSDRFSAERTGGSVSTLTIQRTQQEDSAVYLCASSLCTYNEQFFGPGTRLTVL.

CDR3 DNA: TGTGCCAGCAGCCGCCGGGACAGCGAGCAGTACTTC. Protein sequence: CASSRRDSEQYF. The rearrangement uses TRBV28 and TRBJ2-7, with 7 bases matching TRBD1. The junction had 5 bases not matched to a gene; V was cut back by 6 bases and J by 6 bases. CDR1 MDHEN and CDR2 SYDVKM come from the germline V gene. This CDR3 contains 12 residues.

The chain links TRBV5-5 to TRBJ2-7; D gene ambiguous. Trimming removed 0 bases from V and 4 bases from J, with 14 bases in between. The germline gives CDR1 SGHKS, CDR2 YYEKEE (reference sequence). CDR3 size: 15 residues. The CDR3 is CASSLGWGSQYEQYF. CDR3 in DNA: TGTGCCAGCAGCTTGGGGTGGGGAAGCCAATACGAGCAGTACTTC.

This clonotype has a handful of counts. Given a far larger clone just one base away, this is likely a sequencing read error. The J gene is TRBJ2-1, the V gene TRBV6-2 or TRBV6-3; D is unclear. CDR3 length: 12 amino acids. The germline gives CDR1 MNHEY, CDR2 SVGEGT. The V and J ends lost 0 bases and 13 bases respectively, with 10 bases between them. The CDR3 sequence is CASSYSFSDQFF. CDR3 nucleotide sequence: TGTGCCAGCAGTTACTCCTTTAGTGATCAGTTCTTC.

Concerning this clonotype itself: One junction end disagrees with the germline gene, perhaps due to a read error. This chain joins TRBV28 and TRBJ2-7; 7 positions agree with TRBD1. Germline V gene data show CDR1 as MDHEN and CDR2 as SYDVKM. The CDR3 extends over 16 amino acids. The CDR3 reads CASSPHDRESSYEQYF. CDR3 nucleotides: TGTGCAAGCAGTCCACACGACAGGGAAAGCTCCTACGAGCAGTACTTC. Full variable domain (rest looked up from reference TRBV28 and TRBJ2-7): DVKVTQSSRYLVKRTGEKVFLECVQDMDHENMFWYRQDPGLGLRLIYFSYDVKMKEKGDIPEGYSVSREKKERFSLILESASTNQTSMYLCASSPHDRESSYEQYFGPGTRLTVT.

This chain uses TRBV19 with TRBJ1-6, with 7 bases that match TRBD1. CDR1 is LNHDA, CDR2 SQIVND, per germline (reference sequence). This CDR3 is 16 amino acids long. V gave up 6 bases and J gave up 0 bases; unmatched junction bases: 5. CDR3 nucleotides: TGTGCCAGTAGGGAACAGGGGAGCTCCTATAATTCACCCCTCCACTTT. Its protein is CASREQGSSYNSPLHF.

This clonotype occurred once. CDR3 nucleotides: TGCGCCAGCAGCTTGAGTTTGGGGTCCACTGAAGCTTTCTTT. It translates to CASSLSLGSTEAFF. The chain is built from TRBV5-1 and TRBJ1-1; D is unclear. Trimming removed 1 base from V and 4 bases from J, with 11 bases in between. The CDR3 is made up of 14 amino acids. The germline CDR1 and CDR2 sequences are SGHRS and YFSETQ.

This clonotype was detected many times. The rearrangement uses TRBV6-2 or TRBV6-3 and TRBJ2-4, with D maybe TRBD1 (5 bases). The CDR3 contains 16 residues. The germline CDR1 and CDR2 sequences are MNHEY and SVGEGT. Trimming took off 0 bases at V and 3 bases at J, with 12 bases between the two ends. The CDR3 loop is CASSYSSRVGKNIQYF. Here the CDR3 DNA reads TGTGCCAGCAGTTACTCGAGCAGGGTTGGCAAAAACATTCAGTACTTC.

Relative to its sample, this clonotype is medium-sized. This chain uses TRBV6-9 with TRBJ2-1; 10 positions match TRBD1. CDR1 is MNHGY, CDR2 SVAAGI, per germline. This CDR3 comprises 13 residues. V gave up 7 bases and J gave up 6 bases; unmatched junction bases: 3. The CDR3 sequence is CASTGTGVNEQFF. Here the CDR3 DNA reads TGTGCCAGCACCGGGACAGGGGTCAATGAGCAGTTCTTC.

This clonotype was detected many times. The chain combines TRBV24-1 with TRBJ2-3; no clear D gene. The length of the CDR3 is 13 residues. With 3 bases removed from V and 2 bases from J, the gap between germline ends came to 5 bases. From germline, CDR1 is KGHDR and CDR2 SFDVKD. The CDR3 coding sequence is TGTGCCACCAGTGATCGGTACACAGATACGCAGTATTTT. This translates into CATSDRYTDTQYF.

Details on this clonotype: A read error is likely here: a far larger clone is one base away. The chain is built from TRBV5-7 and TRBJ2-7; D uncertain. TRBV5-7 is sorted into the ORF group, with uncertain function. The CDR3 sequence is 12 residues long. CDR3 coding DNA: TGTGCCAGCAGGCTGTGGGGATACGAGAAGTACTTC. Translated, it gives CASRLWGYEKYF.

Ten or more counts support this clonotype. The chain combines TRBV19 with TRBJ2-6; D may match TRBD1 or TRBD2 (6 bases each). Germline V lookup: CDR1 LNHDA, CDR2 SQIVND (reference sequence). Between the trimmed V and J ends, which lost 5 bases and 0 bases, there was a span of 17 bases. The CDR3 extends over 18 amino acids. Here the CDR3 reads CASSLPKGGNSGANVLTF. The CDR3 region has the DNA TGTGCCAGTAGTCTTCCAAAGGGGGGCAACTCTGGGGCCAACGTCCTGACTTTC.